The present T cell receptor beta chain was sequenced within a study of cytomegalovirus exposure and HLA in healthy donors. Points from the study as a whole: Usually a TCR sequence was rare, but some public TCRs were found in many donors. Earlier analysis looked at TCR beta V segments, and most were productive about 87% or about 30% of the time. A few CMV-associated chains were confirmed in vitro to be specific for CMV antigens.

V dropped 5 bases and J dropped 6; count of bases not matched to a gene: 7. Germline V gives CDR1 LNHDA, CDR2 SQIVND (reference sequence). The CDR3 spans 14 residues. Vbeta (60) and Jbeta (13) primers were used in the PCR. Data came from immunoSEQ multiplex PCR; TCRdb stores just in-frame clones and leaves some out. The repertoire holds about 150,000 clones, with less than 85% as singletons. This clone was recorded a few times. As yet, its antigen is unknown. This rearrangement joins TRBV19 to TRBJ2-1; TRBD2 matches 7 bases. The receptor was isolated from a man aged 45-65 years in good health and CMV-seropositive. Sequencing was carried out using PBMCs. This chain's CDR3 is CASSPRTSSNEQFF. The CDR3 region has the DNA TGTGCCAGTAGTCCGAGGACTAGTTCCAATGAGCAGTTCTTC.